The clone carrying this T cell receptor (beta chain) was picked up a small number of times. The antigen is undetermined. These data belong to a study of cytomegalovirus exposure and HLA in healthy donors. Study-wide background: Both the approximately 130 validation repertoires and the roughly 700 first-cohort repertoires used the same platform, as reported by a later analysis.

Regarding the study as a whole: It was found in a later analysis that first-cohort TCR clusters tended to co-occur in the 130 or so validation repertoires. Some TCR beta chains (roughly 160 of them) were listed as cytomegalovirus-associated. Some public TCRs appeared in many individuals, while most sequences were rare.

V was pared by 3 bases and J by 4 bases, with 5 bases of the junction left unmatched. The germline gives CDR1 ENHRY, CDR2 SYGVKD. The CDR3 totals 16 residues. Generated by immunoSEQ multiplex PCR, the TCRdb table keeps only in-frame clones and is missing some. Of about 130,000 clones in the sample, approximately 94% were seen once. The sequence was obtained from a man aged 18 to 29 in good health and CMV-seropositive. The sample taken for sequencing was PBMCs. The V call is TRBV10-3, the J call TRBJ1-3, with TRBD1 identical over 11 bases. This CDR3 is CAISDSGTGGGNTIYF. Here the CDR3 DNA reads TGTGCCATCAGTGATTCCGGGACAGGGGGAGGAAACACCATATATTTT.